These 29 T cell receptor beta chains originate from one sample sequenced in a study of cytomegalovirus exposure and HLA in healthy donors. The PCR made use of 60 Vbeta and 13 Jbeta primers. Method: immunoSEQ multiplex PCR; TCRdb's copy keeps in-frame clones and lacks some. The sample has around 130,000 clones, around four fifths seen once; the top ten hold 5% to 5.5%. Sequencing used PBMCs. The receptors stem from a man between 25 and 39 years old in good health and CMV-seronegative.

The rearrangement uses TRBV5-6 and TRBJ2-5, with a tentative D call TRBD1 (6 bases). Germline loops: CDR1 SGHDT, CDR2 YYEEEE. With 0 bases removed from V and 5 bases from J, the gap between germline ends came to 17 bases. The CDR3 runs 16 residues. DNA of the CDR3: TGTGCCAGCAGCTTGGGAAGGCAGGGGATGGTGGAGACCCAGTACTTC. It is translated as CASSLGRQGMVETQYF.

V and J are TRBV28 and TRBJ2-7; 8 bases fit TRBD2. The V segment lost 1 base and the J segment 5 bases; nucleotides outside the gene matches: 7. The CDR3 covers 15 residues. Germline loops: CDR1 MDHEN, CDR2 SYDVKM. The CDR3 region has the DNA TGTGCCAGCAGTTTATCTGGGGCGGGGGGTAACGAGCAGTACTTC. Its translation is CASSLSGAGGNEQYF.

This rearrangement joins TRBV5-4 to TRBJ2-7; D is possibly TRBD2 (5 bases). Germline lookup yields CDR1 SGHNT and CDR2 YYREEE (reference sequence). The CDR3 spans 13 residues. Trimming left V 2 bases short and J 3 bases short, with 9 bases between. The chain's CDR3 is CASSFDGIYEQYF. DNA for the CDR3: TGTGCCAGCAGCTTTGACGGGATCTACGAGCAGTACTTC.

The chain has TRBV7-9 and TRBJ1-2; D uncertain. Trimming pared 6 bases from V and 6 bases from J, leaving 14 bases between. Germline loops: CDR1 SEHNR, CDR2 FQNEAQ (reference sequence). The CDR3 extends over 13 amino acids. In DNA, the CDR3 is TGTGCCAGCAGACGTTTCGGGAGGCATGGCTACACCTTC. Translating it yields CASRRFGRHGYTF. Full variable domain (missing parts from reference TRBV7-9 and TRBJ1-2): DTGVSQNPRHKITKRGQNVTFRCDPISEHNRLYWYRQTLGQGPEFLTYFQNEAQLEKSRLLSDRFSAERPKGSFSTLEIQRTEQGDSAMYLCASRRFGRHGYTFGSGTRLTVV.

This rearrangement joins TRBV19 to TRBJ1-2, with no clear D. The ends were cut back, 9 bases at V and 3 bases at J, with 17 bases in the middle. CDR1 and CDR2 from the germline V gene are LNHDA and SQIVND (reference sequence). The CDR3 totals 14 residues. CDR3 coding DNA: TGTGCCAGCACCCGGGGATTCTTGGACTATGGCTACACCTTC. It is translated as CASTRGFLDYGYTF.

V is TRBV5-6 and J is TRBJ2-1; 16 nucleotides line up with TRBD2. J lost 6 bases, V lost 3 bases, and 6 bases had no gene match. This CDR3 region has 17 residues. The V gene's germline CDR1 is SGHDT and CDR2 YYEEEE. The CDR3 sequence is CASSSGTSGRASNEQFF. The CDR3 nucleotides are TGTGCCAGCAGCTCAGGGACTAGCGGGAGGGCGTCCAATGAGCAGTTCTTC.

The chain is built from TRBV4-2 and TRBJ2-6; TRBD2 matches 7 bases. This CDR3 contains 15 residues. Trimming removed 3 bases from V and 4 bases from J; junction bases left unmatched: 3. Germline CDR1 reads LGHNA; CDR2 reads YNFKEQ. CDR3 in DNA: TGTGCCAGCAGCCAGGCGGGGGAAGGGGCCAACGTCCTGACTTTC. Residues: CASSQAGEGANVLTF.

The V call is TRBV6-5, the J call TRBJ1-5; tentatively, D is TRBD1 (6 bases). The CDR3 is 13 residues long. Looked up from germline, CDR1 is MNHEY and CDR2 is SVGAGI. The ends were cut back, 6 bases at V and 4 bases at J, with 10 bases in the middle. The CDR3, as DNA: TGTGCCAGCAGCGAGGGGACAAATCAGCCCCAGCATTTT. This encodes CASSEGTNQPQHF.

This clone was seen more than once but under ten times. The J gene is TRBJ1-2, the V gene TRBV5-6; D ambiguous. The V and J ends lost 3 bases and 7 bases respectively, with 7 bases between them. Germline V lookup: CDR1 SGHDT, CDR2 YYEEEE. CDR3 length equals 11 residues. The CDR3 spells CASSWAGGYTF. The CDR3 DNA is TGTGCCAGCAGCTGGGCCGGTGGCTACACCTTC.

This sequence joins TRBV5-1 and TRBJ2-5; a possible D gene is TRBD1 (6 bases). The germline CDR1 and CDR2 sequences are SGHRS and YFSETQ. V was clipped by 4 bases and J by 4 bases, with 11 bases between them. The CDR3 length is 13 residues. The CDR3 DNA reads as TGCGCCAGCAGCCCAGACAGGTTAGAGACCCAGTACTTC. This translates into CASSPDRLETQYF.

The rearrangement links TRBV5-5 to TRBJ1-4; no clear D. The germline V and J ends were trimmed by 4 bases and 7 bases, with 8 bases remaining between them. CDR3 length: 12 residues. In germline, CDR1 is SGHKS, CDR2 YYEKEE (reference sequence). CDR3 DNA: TGTGCCAGCAGCATGGTGGCTGAAAAACTGTTTTTT. Protein sequence: CASSMVAEKLFF.

There are a few counts of this clone. This chain joins TRBV7-2 and TRBJ2-1; 10 bases match TRBD2. The CDR3 contains 17 residues. V trimming: 1 base; J trimming: 9 bases; junction bases outside the gene matches: 12. Germline-derived CDR1 and CDR2 are SGHTA and FQGNSA. The CDR3 DNA reads TGTGCCAGCAGCTTAGATTCTAGGGCTAGCGGGGGATCTGAGCAGTTCTTC. Its translation is CASSLDSRASGGSEQFF.

The rearrangement uses TRBV4-3 and TRBJ1-1; D unresolved. Germline CDR1 is LGHNA and CDR2 is YSLEER. CDR3 length equals 13 residues. Trimming removed 4 bases at V and 2 bases at J, with 8 bases between. The CDR3 region is CASSREGNTEAFF. The DNA for the CDR3 is TGCGCCAGCAGCCGGGAGGGAAACACTGAAGCTTTCTTT.

The chain couples TRBV28 to TRBJ1-1, with D maybe TRBD1 (5 bases). Per the germline V gene, CDR1 is MDHEN and CDR2 is SYDVKM. The CDR3 extends over 14 amino acids. V dropped 6 bases and J dropped 0 bases, with 11 bases sitting between them. In nucleotides, the CDR3 is TGTGCCAGCAGCTCTCCAGGGCTGAACACTGAAGCTTTCTTT. Protein product: CASSSPGLNTEAFF.

The CDR3 loop is CASSLTWGGIEYEQYF. The CDR3 nucleotides read TGTGCCAGCAGCTTGACGTGGGGGGGGATCGAATACGAGCAGTACTTC. The V and J genes are TRBV5-6 and TRBJ2-7, with TRBD2 identical over 7 bases. The trim removed 1 base at V and 4 bases at J, leaving 11 bases unmatched. Germline CDR1 is SGHDT and CDR2 is YYEEEE. The CDR3 runs 16 residues. The whole variable domain, filled in from reference TRBV5-6 and TRBJ2-7, reads DAGVTQSPTHLIKTRGQQVTLRCSPKSGHDTVSWYQQALGQGPQFIFQYYEEEERQRGNFPDRFSGHQFPNYSSELNVNALLLGDSALYLCASSLTWGGIEYEQYFGPGTRLTVT.

The rearrangement uses TRBV10-3 and TRBJ2-7; D possibly corresponds to TRBD1 (5 bases). Between the trimmed V and J ends, which lost 4 bases and 3 bases, there was a span of 19 bases. The CDR3 has 16 residues. From germline, CDR1 is ENHRY and CDR2 SYGVKD. The CDR3 nucleotides read TGTGCCATCAGTGCGCCGGGCCTAGGCAGGGACTACGAGCAGTACTTC. Its translation is CAISAPGLGRDYEQYF.

J is TRBJ1-3 and V is TRBV28; 7 nucleotides agree with TRBD1. V shed 3 bases, J shed 8 bases, and the junction held 19 bases outside the gene matches. Germline values: CDR1 MDHEN, CDR2 SYDVKM. The CDR3 consists of 18 residues. The CDR3 protein is CASSLGTLDSLRGDTIYF. CDR3 coding DNA: TGTGCCAGCAGTTTGGGGACTCTGGACTCACTCAGGGGGGACACCATATATTTT.

This clone was counted a few times. The J gene is TRBJ2-3, the V gene TRBV27; D is uncertain. V was shortened by 1 base and J by 2 bases, with 4 bases between the two germline ends. CDR1 and CDR2 (germline): MNHEY, SMNVEV (reference sequence). The CDR3 length is 13 residues. The chain's CDR3 is CASSLFNTDTQYF. The CDR3, as DNA: TGTGCCAGCAGTTTATTCAACACAGATACGCAGTATTTT.

The chain uses TRBV4-1 and TRBJ2-7, with 7 nucleotides matching TRBD1. Trimming removed 4 bases from V and 6 bases from J; junction bases left unmatched: 15. Germline loops: CDR1 MGHRA, CDR2 YSYEKL. The CDR3 has 16 amino acids. The CDR3 region is CASSLSLTGLGFEQYF. In nucleotides, the CDR3 is TGCGCCAGCAGCCTTTCACTGACAGGGTTGGGTTTCGAGCAGTACTTC.

The gene calls are TRBV10-3 and TRBJ2-4; no clear D gene. The V and J ends lost 2 bases and 3 bases respectively, with 17 bases between them. Germline V gives CDR1 ENHRY, CDR2 SYGVKD. The CDR3 contains 17 residues. CDR3 region: CAISEAFAEDGKNIQYF. The CDR3 region has the DNA TGTGCCATCAGTGAGGCGTTCGCTGAGGATGGCAAAAACATTCAGTACTTC.

This clone is a singleton in its sample. The chain recombines TRBV15 with TRBJ1-1, with D perhaps TRBD1 (6 bases). V was trimmed by 1 base and J by 5 bases, leaving 11 bases between them. In germline, CDR1 is LNHNV, CDR2 YYDKDF (reference sequence). The CDR3 is 14 amino acids. Here the CDR3 reads CATSRVQGGTEAFF. DNA of the CDR3: TGTGCCACCAGCAGAGTACAAGGGGGAACTGAAGCTTTCTTT.

The CDR3 DNA follows: TGTGCCAGCAGCGTAGGGCTAGCGGGGGGCCCAAGCTCCTACGAGCAGTACTTC. It codes for CASSVGLAGGPSSYEQYF. The chain combines TRBV9 with TRBJ2-7; the match to TRBD2 covers 11 bases. CDR1 and CDR2 from the germline V gene are SGDLS and YYNGEE. The CDR3 sequence is 18 residues long. The V segment lost 0 bases and the J segment 0 bases; nucleotides outside the gene matches: 8.

The chain couples TRBV10-1 to TRBJ2-2, with no clear D. V was trimmed by 3 bases and J by 1 base, leaving 6 bases between them. This CDR3 contains 14 residues. Germline CDR1 and CDR2: WNHNN and SYGVQD (reference sequence). The DNA of the CDR3 is TGCGCCAGCAGTGATACCGGGAACACCGGGGAGCTGTTTTTT. Translating gives CASSDTGNTGELFF.

The genes are TRBV2 and TRBJ2-5, with TRBD1 matching 8 bases. Germline V lookup: CDR1 SNHLY, CDR2 FYNNEI. V lost 7 bases, J lost 4 bases, and 8 bases stayed unmatched. This CDR3 comprises 14 residues. The CDR3 reads CASNPTGVGETQYF. CDR3 DNA sequence: TGTGCCAGCAACCCGACAGGGGTTGGAGAGACCCAGTACTTC.

CDR3 residues: CAISESELADLSYNEQFF. For the CDR3, the DNA is TGTGCCATCAGTGAGTCGGAACTAGCGGACCTTTCCTACAATGAGCAGTTCTTC. The chain links TRBV10-3 to TRBJ2-1; 8 bases are shared with TRBD2. Germline V gene lookup returns CDR1 ENHRY and CDR2 SYGVKD. Trimming at V came to 0 bases and at J to 1 base, leaving 8 bases not matched to a gene. This CDR3 comprises 18 residues.

This clone came up once. This rearrangement joins TRBV2 to TRBJ1-2, with D hard to call. V was trimmed by 1 base and J by 6 bases, leaving 6 bases between them. Germline V gives CDR1 SNHLY, CDR2 FYNNEI. The CDR3 covers 12 residues. The chain's CDR3 is CASSEVRDGYTF. The CDR3 nucleotides read TGTGCCAGCAGTGAAGTGAGGGATGGCTACACCTTC.

The chain joins TRBV29-1 to TRBJ2-7; 8 bases map to TRBD2. The CDR3 runs 12 residues. The germline gives CDR1 SQVTM, CDR2 ANQGSEA. Losses at the gene ends were 4 bases for V and 5 bases for J; bases not matched to a gene: 4. Here the CDR3 reads CSVAGGVHEQYF. The CDR3 DNA follows: TGCAGCGTTGCCGGGGGGGTCCACGAGCAGTACTTC.

This clone occurred once. J is TRBJ1-1 and V is TRBV9, with 9 bases that match TRBD1. CDR3 size: 15 residues. Germline V gene sequence: CDR1 SGDLS, CDR2 YYNGEE. Losses at the gene ends were 4 bases for V and 5 bases for J; bases not matched to a gene: 9. Here the CDR3 DNA reads TGTGCCAGCAGCTCATCGACAGGGGGAAAGACTGAAGCTTTCTTT. Translation: CASSSSTGGKTEAFF. The complete variable domain, with remaining parts taken from reference TRBV9 and TRBJ1-1, reads DSGVTQTPKHLITATGQRVTLRCSPRSGDLSVYWYQQSLDQGLQFLIQYYNGEERAKGNILERFSAQQFPDLHSELNLSSLELGDSALYFCASSSSTGGKTEAFFGQGTRLTVV.

V is TRBV29-1 and J is TRBJ2-7, with a possible D match to TRBD1 (6 bases). The V end was cut by 5 bases, the J end by 3 bases, with 11 bases between. This CDR3 is 12 amino acids long. Germline V gene lookup returns CDR1 SQVTM and CDR2 ANQGSEA. CDR3 DNA sequence: TGCAGCGTTTCCGGACAGAGCTACGAGCAGTACTTC. This codes for CSVSGQSYEQYF.